A single sample is the source of the 11 T cell receptor beta chains below, sequenced in a study of regulatory T cells in long-lasting Graves disease. Regarding time point: persistent/refractory GD, antithyroid drugs over 5 years with positive TRAb. There was RNA extracted from PBMCs, and the TCR library was made from it. According to the study, TCR beta libraries were built with iRepertoire HTBI primers and CDR3-region Arm-PCR. Each CDR3 protein is one row after TCRdb ran MiXCR on the multiplex PCR reads. Of about 470,000 distinct CDR3 sequences in the sample, roughly 20% were seen once. This sample comprised peripheral blood mononuclear cells (PBMCs), obtained when the disease was refractory, from a patient treated with antithyroid drugs. The receptors were sampled from a female donor with Graves disease.

The chain links TRBV19 to TRBJ1-2, with 10 bases matching TRBD1. V trimming: 6 bases; J trimming: 8 bases; junction bases outside the gene matches: 6. CDR3 size: 13 residues. Germline V gene sequence: CDR1 LNHDA, CDR2 SQIVND (reference sequence). The DNA for the CDR3 is TGTGCCAGTAGAACCGGACAGGGGGGCGGCTACACCTTC. It translates to CASRTGQGGGYTF.

This clonotype was observed a handful of times. This sequence joins TRBV6-2 or TRBV6-3 and TRBJ1-2, with 7 bases that match TRBD1. The CDR3 consists of 14 residues. From germline, CDR1 is MNHEY and CDR2 SVGEGT. V was pared by 5 bases and J by 8 bases, with 11 bases of the junction left unmatched. The CDR3 is CASSPGTVAPGYTF. CDR3 bases: TGTGCCAGCAGTCCCGGGACAGTCGCACCCGGCTACACCTTC.

This clonotype turned up a few times. The chain joins TRBV7-9 to TRBJ1-5, with no clear D. The V gene's germline CDR1 is SEHNR and CDR2 FQNEAQ (reference sequence). Deletions cut 5 bases from V and 0 bases from J, with 11 bases between. The CDR3 has 15 residues. CDR3 loop: CASSAWDSSNQPQHF. In DNA, the CDR3 is TGTGCCAGCAGCGCCTGGGATAGTAGCAATCAGCCCCAGCATTTT.

The rearrangement uses TRBV5-1 and TRBJ2-7; 8 nucleotides match TRBD2. The V and J ends lost 2 bases and 0 bases, in that order; junction bases with no gene match: 10. The CDR3 runs to 17 residues. The germline V gene encodes CDR1 SGHRS and CDR2 YFSETQ. CDR3 sequence: CASSLISSGSYSYEQYF. In DNA form, the CDR3 reads TGCGCCAGCAGCTTAATCAGCAGCGGGAGTTACTCCTACGAGCAGTACTTC.

The chain recombines TRBV7-6 with TRBJ2-7; 12 bases align to TRBD2. V dropped 5 bases and J dropped 2; count of bases not matched to a gene: 4. Germline-derived CDR1 and CDR2 are SGHVS and FNYEAQ. This CDR3 has 15 amino acids. The CDR3 region is CASSQRLAGAYEQYF. CDR3 coding DNA: TGTGCCAGCAGCCAGAGACTAGCGGGAGCCTACGAGCAGTACTTC.

This clonotype showed up just a few times. The chain employs TRBV10-3 and TRBJ2-7, with unresolved D. Germline values: CDR1 ENHRY, CDR2 SYGVKD. The length of the CDR3 is 14 residues. V lost 3 bases and J 0 bases, leaving 9 bases between the germline ends. The CDR3, as DNA: TGTGCCATCAGTGACCCACCAGCCTCCTACGAGCAGTACTTC. Encoded protein: CAISDPPASYEQYF.

This clonotype was counted a few times. The V gene is TRBV18, the J gene TRBJ2-5; 8 bases match TRBD1. Germline V CDR1 and CDR2: KGHSH, LQKENI. The CDR3 spans 15 residues. Germline trimming cut 8 bases from V and 2 bases from J; bases unmatched to any gene: 10. The CDR3 region has the DNA TGTGCCAGCCCCCGGGACAGGCTGGAACAAGAGACCCAGTACTTC. Translation gives CASPRDRLEQETQYF.

This clonotype was observed at least ten times. This chain links TRBV11-2 with TRBJ2-5; the match to TRBD2 covers 10 bases. V was clipped by 5 bases and J by 5 bases; unmatched bases: 8. Germline CDR1 and CDR2: SGHAT and FQNNGV. CDR3 length: 15 amino acids. DNA for the CDR3: TGTGCCAGCAGCCAAACTAGCGGGATGGGGGAGACCCAGTACTTC. Translated: CASSQTSGMGETQYF.

This clonotype came up many times. The V gene is TRBV28, the J gene TRBJ2-7; maybe TRBD2 (7 bases). V lost 6 bases, J lost 4 bases, and 19 bases lay in between. Per the germline V gene, CDR1 is MDHEN and CDR2 is SYDVKM. The CDR3 totals 15 residues. CDR3 sequence: CASSHYRGGHYEQYF. The CDR3, as DNA: TGTGCCAGCAGCCACTATAGGGGGGGTCATTACGAGCAGTACTTC.

Note on this clonotype: This may be a read error, as it is one base from a much larger clone. This chain links TRBV28 with TRBJ2-6; D ambiguous. The germline gives CDR1 MDHEN, CDR2 SYDVKM. The CDR3 has 11 amino acids. CDR3 amino acids: CASSLANVPTF. The CDR3 DNA reads as TGTGCCAGCAGTTTAGCCAACGTCCCGACTTTC.

Many counts were recorded for this clonotype. V gene TRBV2 combines with J gene TRBJ1-1; D unclear. The length of the CDR3 is 11 residues. CDR1 and CDR2 from the germline V gene are SNHLY and FYNNEI. V gave up 7 bases and J gave up 4 bases, with 7 bases separating them. CDR3 coding DNA: TGTGCCAGCACGGCTGGCACTGAAGCTTTCTTT. It codes for CASTAGTEAFF. The complete variable domain, with remaining parts taken from reference TRBV2 and TRBJ1-1, reads EPEVTQTPSHQVTQMGQEVILRCVPISNHLYFYWYRQILGQKVEFLVSFYNNEISEKSEIFDDQFSVERPDGSNFTLKIRSTKLEDSAMYFCASTAGTEAFFGQGTRLTVV.